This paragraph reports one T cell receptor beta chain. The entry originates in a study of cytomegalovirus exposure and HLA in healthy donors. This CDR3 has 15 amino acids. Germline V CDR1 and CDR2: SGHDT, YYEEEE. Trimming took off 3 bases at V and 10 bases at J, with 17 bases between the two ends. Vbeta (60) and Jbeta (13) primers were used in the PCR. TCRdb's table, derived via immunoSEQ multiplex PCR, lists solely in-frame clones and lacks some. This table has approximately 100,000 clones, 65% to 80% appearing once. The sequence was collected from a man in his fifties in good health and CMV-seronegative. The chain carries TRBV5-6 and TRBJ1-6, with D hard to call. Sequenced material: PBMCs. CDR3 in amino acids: CASSSPAGGVSPLHF. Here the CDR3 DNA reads TGTGCCAGCAGCTCCCCCGCGGGCGGCGTATCACCCCTCCACTTT.